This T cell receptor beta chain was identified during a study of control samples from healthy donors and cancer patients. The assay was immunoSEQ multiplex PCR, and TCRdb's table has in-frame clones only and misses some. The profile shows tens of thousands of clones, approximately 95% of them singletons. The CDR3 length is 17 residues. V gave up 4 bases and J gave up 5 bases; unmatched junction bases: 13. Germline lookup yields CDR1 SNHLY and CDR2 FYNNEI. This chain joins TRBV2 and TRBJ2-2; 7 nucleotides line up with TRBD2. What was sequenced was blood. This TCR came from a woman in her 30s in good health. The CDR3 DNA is TGTGCCAGCAGTGGTGATGTGGGGAGGGGTGTTACCGGGGAGCTGTTTTTT. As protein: CASSGDVGRGVTGELFF.